This record covers a single T cell receptor (beta chain). Antigen unknown. This record comes from a study of shared clonotypes between healthy human individuals. Cells designated naive CD8 were CD45RO-negative and were positively selected for CCR7, with terminally differentiated effector memory CD45RA+ cells excluded. The study drew all its donors from Caucasian adults living in Nashville, Tennessee. Study-wide findings and caveats: About 5% was the fraction of naive CD4 clonotypes found shared across a few donors.

Data came from immunoSEQ multiplex PCR; TCRdb stores just in-frame clones and leaves some out. The top ten hold 1.2% of the sample, which has 1.5 million to 2.5 million clones, about 95% seen once. The ends were cut back, 8 bases at V and 6 bases at J, with 16 bases in the middle. The CDR3 covers 14 residues. Germline values: CDR1 LGHNA, CDR2 YSLEER. This chain links TRBV4-3 with TRBJ1-4; a weak D match, TRBD1 (5 bases). The sequenced sample consisted of naive CD8+ T cells sorted from blood. The TCR comes from a young man in good health. The chain's CDR3 is CASGEWGIDEKLFF. The CDR3 bases are TGCGCCAGCGGGGAATGGGGGATTGATGAAAAACTGTTTTTT.